This TCR beta chain was sequenced during a study of human T cells and chemical hapten exposure. Across the whole study: Per-sample TCR yield variability stemmed mainly from small pooled library volume differences.

The CDR3 length is 14 residues. Germline V gene data show CDR1 as SGHDT and CDR2 as YYEEEE. Trimming left V 2 bases short and J 7 bases short, with 15 bases between. The study, taken as a whole, reports: Clustering by CDR3 similarity yielded significantly more large clusters from expanded TCRs than controls.

TCRdb re-derived calls from the RACE reads in MiXCR, one entry per CDR3 protein. The data contain some 57,000 distinct CDR3 sequences, 8.5% to 10% of them singletons. Time point given: pre-sensitization, week 0. This sample's treatment: therapeutic diphenylcyclopropenone sensitization with weekly scalp DPC. Someone pulled total RNA out of unfractionated whole blood. Worth noting for this clonotype: Its antigen is unidentified.

The receptor was derived from a woman aged 25-40 years with alopecia areata. Some clones in this sample may be carry-over from other donors' samples. This sequence joins TRBV5-6 and TRBJ1-1, with D maybe TRBD1 (5 bases). The material was whole blood, obtained in connection with sensitization to the hapten diphenylcyclopropenone (DPC). DNA for the CDR3: TGTGCCAGCAGCTTTGGTGGGCGACAGATTGAAGCTTTCTTT. Protein: CASSFGGRQIEAFF. The full variable domain, with the rest looked up from reference TRBV5-6 and TRBJ1-1, is DAGVTQSPTHLIKTRGQQVTLRCSPKSGHDTVSWYQQALGQGPQFIFQYYEEEERQRGNFPDRFSGHQFPNYSSELNVNALLLGDSALYLCASSFGGRQIEAFFGQGTRLTVV.